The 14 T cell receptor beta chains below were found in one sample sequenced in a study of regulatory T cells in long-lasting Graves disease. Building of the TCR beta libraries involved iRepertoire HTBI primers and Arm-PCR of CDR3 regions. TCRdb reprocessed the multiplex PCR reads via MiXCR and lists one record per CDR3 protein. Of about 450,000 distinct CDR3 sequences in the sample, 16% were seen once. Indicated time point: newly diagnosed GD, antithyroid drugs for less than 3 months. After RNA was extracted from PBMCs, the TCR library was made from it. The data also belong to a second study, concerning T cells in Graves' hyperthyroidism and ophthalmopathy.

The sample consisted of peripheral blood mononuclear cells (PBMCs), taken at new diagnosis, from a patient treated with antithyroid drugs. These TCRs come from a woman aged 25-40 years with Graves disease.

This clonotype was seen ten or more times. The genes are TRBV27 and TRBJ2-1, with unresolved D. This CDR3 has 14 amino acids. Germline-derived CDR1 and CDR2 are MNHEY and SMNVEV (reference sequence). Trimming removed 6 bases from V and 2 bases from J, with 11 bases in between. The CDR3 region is CASSTGSAYNEQFF. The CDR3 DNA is TGTGCCAGCAGCACCGGTTCGGCCTACAATGAGCAGTTCTTC.

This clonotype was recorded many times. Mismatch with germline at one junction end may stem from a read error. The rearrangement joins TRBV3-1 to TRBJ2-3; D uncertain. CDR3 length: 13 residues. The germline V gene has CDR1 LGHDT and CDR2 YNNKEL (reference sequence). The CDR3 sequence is CASSQASTDTQYF. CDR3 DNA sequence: TGCGCCAGCAGCCAAGCTAGCACAGATACGCAGTATTTT.

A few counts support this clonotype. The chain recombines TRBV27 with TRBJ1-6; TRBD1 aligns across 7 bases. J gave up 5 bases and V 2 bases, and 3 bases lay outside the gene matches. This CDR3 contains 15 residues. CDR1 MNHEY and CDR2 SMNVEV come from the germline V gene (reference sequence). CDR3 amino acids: CASSLTGANNSPLHF. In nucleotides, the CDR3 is TGTGCCAGCAGTTTAACAGGGGCTAATAATTCACCCCTCCACTTT.

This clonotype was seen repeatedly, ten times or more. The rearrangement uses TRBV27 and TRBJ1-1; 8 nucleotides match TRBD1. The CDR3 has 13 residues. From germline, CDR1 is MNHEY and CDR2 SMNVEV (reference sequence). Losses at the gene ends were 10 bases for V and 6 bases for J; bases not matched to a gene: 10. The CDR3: CATQDRENSEAFF. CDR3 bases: TGTGCCACCCAGGACAGGGAAAATTCTGAAGCTTTCTTT.

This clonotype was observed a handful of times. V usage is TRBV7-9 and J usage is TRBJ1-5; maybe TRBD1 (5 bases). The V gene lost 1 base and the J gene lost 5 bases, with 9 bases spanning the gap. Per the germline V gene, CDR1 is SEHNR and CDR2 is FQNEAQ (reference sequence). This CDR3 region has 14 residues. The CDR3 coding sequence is TGTGCCAGCAGCTTAGTGGGGGATCATCAGCCCCAGCATTTT. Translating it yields CASSLVGDHQPQHF.

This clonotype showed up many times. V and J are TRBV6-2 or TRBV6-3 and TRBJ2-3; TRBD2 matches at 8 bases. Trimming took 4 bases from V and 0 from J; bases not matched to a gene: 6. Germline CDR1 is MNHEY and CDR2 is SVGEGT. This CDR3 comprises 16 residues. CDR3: CASSSPGTRSTDTQYF. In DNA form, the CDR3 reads TGTGCCAGCAGTTCTCCCGGGACTAGAAGCACAGATACGCAGTATTTT.

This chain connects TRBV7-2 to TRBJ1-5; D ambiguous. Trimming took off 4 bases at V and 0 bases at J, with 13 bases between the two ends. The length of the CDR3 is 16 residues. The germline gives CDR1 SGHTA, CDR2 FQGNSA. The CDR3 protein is CASSWASWYSNQPQHF. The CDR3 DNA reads TGTGCCAGCAGCTGGGCGTCTTGGTATAGCAATCAGCCCCAGCATTTT.

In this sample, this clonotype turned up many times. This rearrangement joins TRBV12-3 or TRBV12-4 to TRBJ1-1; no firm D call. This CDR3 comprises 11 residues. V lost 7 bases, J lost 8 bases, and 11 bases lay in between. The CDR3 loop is CASIFSSEAFF. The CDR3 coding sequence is TGTGCCAGCATTTTCAGTTCGGAAGCTTTCTTT.

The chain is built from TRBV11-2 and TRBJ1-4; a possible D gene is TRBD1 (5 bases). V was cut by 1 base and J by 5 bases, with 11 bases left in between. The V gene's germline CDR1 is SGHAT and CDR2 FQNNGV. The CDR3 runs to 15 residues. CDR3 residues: CASSLAAGRNEKLFF. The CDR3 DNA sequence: TGTGCCAGCAGCTTAGCGGCAGGGAGAAATGAAAAACTGTTTTTT.

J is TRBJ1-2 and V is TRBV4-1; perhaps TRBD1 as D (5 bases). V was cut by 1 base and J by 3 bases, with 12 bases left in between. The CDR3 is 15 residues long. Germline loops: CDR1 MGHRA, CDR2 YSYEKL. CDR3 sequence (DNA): TGCGCCAGCAGCCAAGTCACAGGAGGGTACTATGGCTACACCTTC. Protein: CASSQVTGGYYGYTF.

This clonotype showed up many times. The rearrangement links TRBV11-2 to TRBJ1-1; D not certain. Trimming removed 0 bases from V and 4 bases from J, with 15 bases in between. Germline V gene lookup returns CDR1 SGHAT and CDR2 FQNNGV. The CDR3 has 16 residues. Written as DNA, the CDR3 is TGTGCCAGCAGCTTAGAATGGCGAGACAAACGCACTGAAGCTTTCTTT. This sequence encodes CASSLEWRDKRTEAFF. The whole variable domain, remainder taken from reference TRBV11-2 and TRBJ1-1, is EAGVAQSPRYKIIEKRQSVAFWCNPISGHATLYWYQQILGQGPKLLIQFQNNGVVDDSQLPKDRFSAERLKGVDSTLKIQPAKLEDSAVYLCASSLEWRDKRTEAFFGQGTRLTVV.

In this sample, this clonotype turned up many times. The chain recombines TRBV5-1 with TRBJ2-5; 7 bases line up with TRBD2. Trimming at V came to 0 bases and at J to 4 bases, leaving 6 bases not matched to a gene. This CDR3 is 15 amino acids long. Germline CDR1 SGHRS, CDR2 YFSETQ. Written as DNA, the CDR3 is TGCGCCAGCAGCTTGGGTGGGAGGGCCAGAGAGACCCAGTACTTC. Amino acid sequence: CASSLGGRARETQYF.

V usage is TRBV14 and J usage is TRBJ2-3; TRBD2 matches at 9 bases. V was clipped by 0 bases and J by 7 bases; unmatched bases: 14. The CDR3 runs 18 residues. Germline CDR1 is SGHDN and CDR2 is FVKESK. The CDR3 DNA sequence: TGTGCCAGCAGCCAAGATCCGAGGAAAGCGGGAGGCTTGAATACGCAGTATTTT. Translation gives CASSQDPRKAGGLNTQYF.

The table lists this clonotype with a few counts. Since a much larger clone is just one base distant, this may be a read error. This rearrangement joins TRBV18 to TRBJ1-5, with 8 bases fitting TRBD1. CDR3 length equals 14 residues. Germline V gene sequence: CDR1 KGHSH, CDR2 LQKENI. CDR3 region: CASSPQGANQPRHF. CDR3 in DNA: TGTGCCAGCTCACCCCAGGGGGCCAATCAGCCCCGGCATTTT.